A single sample is the source of the 4 T cell receptor beta chains below, sequenced in a study of blood T cell repertoires in COVID-19. TCRdb keeps only in-frame clones here, not all; method: immunoSEQ multiplex PCR. The repertoire consists of hundreds of thousands of clones, with 85% to 90% occurring once and the leading ten covering around 2%. The sequenced material came from PBMCs or T cells enriched from blood (not recorded which). These receptors originate from a woman aged 55-70 years in a cohort exposed to, infected with or recovered from COVID-19 (not recorded which).

A single count supports this clone. The chain employs TRBV6-2 or TRBV6-3 and TRBJ1-3; D is possibly TRBD1 (6 bases). In germline, CDR1 is MNHEY, CDR2 SVGEGT. The CDR3 extends over 14 amino acids. With 6 bases removed from V and 7 bases from J, the gap between germline ends came to 16 bases. The CDR3, as DNA: TGTGCCAGCAGCCGTCCAGGGGCCGGGAACACCATATATTTT. This codes for CASSRPGAGNTIYF.

The CDR3 coding sequence is TGCGCCAGCAGCTCGCTCCGGGACAACTACGAGCAGTACTTC. Its translation is CASSSLRDNYEQYF. The chain is built from TRBV5-1 and TRBJ2-7, with D perhaps TRBD1 (6 bases). The V gene's germline CDR1 is SGHRS and CDR2 YFSETQ. The CDR3 totals 14 residues. Trimming cost V 3 bases and J 3 bases, with 13 bases left between them.

This chain joins TRBV5-1 and TRBJ2-2; 8 bases align to TRBD2. Germline assignment: CDR1 SGHRS and CDR2 YFSETQ. The J segment lost 7 bases and the V segment lost 2 bases, leaving 4 bases of the junction unmatched. The CDR3 totals 14 residues. The CDR3 reads CASSLALAGGELFF. In DNA, the CDR3 is TGCGCCAGCAGCTTAGCCCTAGCGGGCGGGGAGCTGTTTTTT.

This sequence joins TRBV27 and TRBJ1-4; D not resolved. CDR3 size: 14 residues. Deletions cut 4 bases from V and 6 bases from J, with 12 bases between. Germline assignment: CDR1 MNHEY and CDR2 SMNVEV (reference sequence). The CDR3 here is CASSSYGAYEKLFF. Here the CDR3 DNA reads TGTGCCAGCAGTTCCTACGGTGCCTATGAAAAACTGTTTTTT. Variable domain in full (rest from reference TRBV27 and TRBJ1-4): EAQVTQNPRYLITVTGKKLTVTCSQNMNHEYMSWYRQDPGLGLRQIYYSMNVEVTDKGDVPEGYKVSRKEKRNFPLILESPSPNQTSLYFCASSSYGAYEKLFFGSGTQLSVL.